This T cell receptor beta chain was profiled in a study of cytomegalovirus exposure and HLA in healthy donors. In regard to this clone: Antigen unknown.

Donors consisted of healthy bone marrow donors. Findings and caveats of the study: Most TCR sequences were seen very rarely across donors, but some public TCRs occurred in many. Presence/absence analyses assumed roughly uniform sequencing depth across donors.

A multiplex PCR was run with 60 Vbeta primers and 13 Jbeta primers. Profiled with immunoSEQ multiplex PCR; TCRdb holds only in-frame clones, not every one. This sample's table reports around 160,000 clones. Trimming removed 0 bases from V and 5 bases from J, with 13 bases in between. Germline CDR1 reads MNHEY; CDR2 reads SMNVEV (reference sequence). The CDR3 is made up of 15 amino acids. The chain links TRBV27 to TRBJ2-5; TRBD2 is a possible D gene (6 bases). Source material: PBMCs. The origin of this receptor is a woman aged 45 to 65 in good health and CMV-seronegative. The CDR3, as DNA: TGTGCCAGCAGTTTATCGCCCGGGGGATGGGAGACCCAGTACTTC. Translation gives CASSLSPGGWETQYF.